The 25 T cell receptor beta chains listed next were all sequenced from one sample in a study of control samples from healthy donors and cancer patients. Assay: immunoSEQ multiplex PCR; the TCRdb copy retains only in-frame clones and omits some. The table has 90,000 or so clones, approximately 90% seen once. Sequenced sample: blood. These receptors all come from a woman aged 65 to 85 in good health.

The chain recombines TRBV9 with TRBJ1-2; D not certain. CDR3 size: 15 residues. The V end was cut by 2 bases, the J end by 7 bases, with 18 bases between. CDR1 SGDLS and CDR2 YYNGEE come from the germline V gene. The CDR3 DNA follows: TGTGCCAGCAGCGTCCAAACACAGATTCCCCTTGGCTACACCTTC. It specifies CASSVQTQIPLGYTF.

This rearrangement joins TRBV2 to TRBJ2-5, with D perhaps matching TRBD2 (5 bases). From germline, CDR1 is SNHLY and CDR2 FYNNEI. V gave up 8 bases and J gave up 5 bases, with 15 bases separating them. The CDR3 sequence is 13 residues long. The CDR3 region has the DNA TGTGCCAGCGCACTAGTTTCGGGGGAGACCCAGTACTTC. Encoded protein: CASALVSGETQYF. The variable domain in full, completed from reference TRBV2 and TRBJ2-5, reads EPEVTQTPSHQVTQMGQEVILRCVPISNHLYFYWYRQILGQKVEFLVSFYNNEISEKSEIFDDQFSVERPDGSNFTLKIRSTKLEDSAMYFCASALVSGETQYFGPGTRLLVL.

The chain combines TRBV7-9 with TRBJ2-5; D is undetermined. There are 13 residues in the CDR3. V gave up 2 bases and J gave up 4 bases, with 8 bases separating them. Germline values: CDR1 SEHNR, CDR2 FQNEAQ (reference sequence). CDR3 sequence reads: CASSLPALETQYF. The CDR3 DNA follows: TGTGCCAGCAGCTTACCCGCCCTAGAGACCCAGTACTTC.

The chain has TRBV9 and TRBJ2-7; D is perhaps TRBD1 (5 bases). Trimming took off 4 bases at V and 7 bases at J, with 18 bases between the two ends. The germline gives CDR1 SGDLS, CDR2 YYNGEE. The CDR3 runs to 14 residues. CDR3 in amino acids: CASSLNQGYGEQYF. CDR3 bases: TGTGCCAGCAGCCTTAACCAGGGTTATGGGGAGCAGTACTTC.

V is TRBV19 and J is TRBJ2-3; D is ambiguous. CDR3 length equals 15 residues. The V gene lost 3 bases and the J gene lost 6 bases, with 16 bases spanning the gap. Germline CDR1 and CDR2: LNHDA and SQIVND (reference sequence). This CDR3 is CASSISSVGVDTQYF. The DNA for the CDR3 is TGTGCCAGTAGTATTTCATCAGTCGGAGTTGATACGCAGTATTTT.

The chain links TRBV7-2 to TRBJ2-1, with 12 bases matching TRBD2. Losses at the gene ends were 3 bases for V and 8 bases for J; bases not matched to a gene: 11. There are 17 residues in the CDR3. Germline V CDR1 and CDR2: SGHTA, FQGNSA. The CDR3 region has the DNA TGTGCCAGCAGCTTCGTCGGGAGACTAGCGGGAGTGGATGAGCAGTTCTTC. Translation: CASSFVGRLAGVDEQFF.

The CDR3, as DNA: TGTGCCAGTAGTGCTGGGGACGGACTGGAGTATAAGGCTTTCTTT. Encoded protein: CASSAGDGLEYKAFF. The chain is built from TRBV19 and TRBJ1-1; D might be TRBD1 (5 bases). The germline V and J ends were trimmed by 5 bases and 11 bases, with 24 bases remaining between them. Germline V CDR1 and CDR2: LNHDA, SQIVND (reference sequence). CDR3 length: 15 amino acids.

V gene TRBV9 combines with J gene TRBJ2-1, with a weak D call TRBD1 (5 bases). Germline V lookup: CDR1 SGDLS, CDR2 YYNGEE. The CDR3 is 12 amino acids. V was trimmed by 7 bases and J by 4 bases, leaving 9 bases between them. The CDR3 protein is CASSGPYNEQFF. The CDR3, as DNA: TGTGCCAGCTCAGGGCCATACAATGAGCAGTTCTTC.

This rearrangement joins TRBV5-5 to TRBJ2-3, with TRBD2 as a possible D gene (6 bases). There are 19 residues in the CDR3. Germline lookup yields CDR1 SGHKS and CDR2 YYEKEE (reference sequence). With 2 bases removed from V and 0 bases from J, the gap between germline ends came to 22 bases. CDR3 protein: CASSFAGTGRYSSTDTQYF. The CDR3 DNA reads TGTGCCAGCAGCTTCGCTGGGACTGGAAGGTATTCTAGCACAGATACGCAGTATTTT.

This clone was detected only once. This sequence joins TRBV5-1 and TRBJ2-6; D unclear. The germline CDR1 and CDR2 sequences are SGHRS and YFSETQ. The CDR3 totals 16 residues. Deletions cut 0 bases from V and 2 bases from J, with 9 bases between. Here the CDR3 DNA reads TGCGCCAGCAGCTTGGAGTTGGGTCCTGGGGCCAACGTCCTGACTTTC. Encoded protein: CASSLELGPGANVLTF.

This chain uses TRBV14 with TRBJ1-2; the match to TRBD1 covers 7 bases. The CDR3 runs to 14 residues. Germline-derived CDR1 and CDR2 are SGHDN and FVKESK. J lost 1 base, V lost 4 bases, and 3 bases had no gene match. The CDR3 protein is CASSRTGDNYGYTF. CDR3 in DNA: TGTGCCAGCAGCCGAACAGGGGATAACTATGGCTACACCTTC. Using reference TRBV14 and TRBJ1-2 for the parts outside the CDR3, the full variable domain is EAGVTQFPSHSVIEKGQTVTLRCDPISGHDNLYWYRRVMGKEIKFLLHFVKESKQDESGMPNNRFLAERTGGTYSTLKVQPAELEDSGVYFCASSRTGDNYGYTFGSGTRLTVV.

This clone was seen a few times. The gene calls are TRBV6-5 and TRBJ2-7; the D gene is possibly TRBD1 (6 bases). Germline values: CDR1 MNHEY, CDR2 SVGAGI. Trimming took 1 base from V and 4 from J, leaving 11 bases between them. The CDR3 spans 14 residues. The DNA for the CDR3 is TGTGCCAGCAGTTACTTACCGGGACAATACGAGCAGTACTTC. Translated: CASSYLPGQYEQYF.

In DNA form, the CDR3 reads TGTGCCAGCAGCCATGGACAAGAGACCCAGTACTTC. Its protein is CASSHGQETQYF. The rearrangement links TRBV3-1 (or the pseudogene TRBV3-2) to TRBJ2-5; D ambiguous. V dropped 3 bases and J dropped 2 bases, with 4 bases sitting between them. The germline V gene has CDR1 LGHDT and CDR2 YNNKEL (reference sequence). The CDR3 is 12 amino acids.

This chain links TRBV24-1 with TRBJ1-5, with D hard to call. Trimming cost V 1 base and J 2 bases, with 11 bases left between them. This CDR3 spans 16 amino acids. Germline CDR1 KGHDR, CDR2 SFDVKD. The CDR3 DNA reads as TGTGCCACCAGTGATTTTTCGGGCAGCGGCAATCAGCCCCAGCATTTT. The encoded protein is CATSDFSGSGNQPQHF.

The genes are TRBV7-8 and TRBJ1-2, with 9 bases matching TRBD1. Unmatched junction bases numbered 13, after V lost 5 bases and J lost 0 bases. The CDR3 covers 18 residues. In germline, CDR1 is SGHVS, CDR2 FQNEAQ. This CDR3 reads CASSGVRDRARPNYGYTF. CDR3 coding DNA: TGTGCCAGCAGCGGCGTACGGGACAGGGCTAGACCTAACTATGGCTACACCTTC.

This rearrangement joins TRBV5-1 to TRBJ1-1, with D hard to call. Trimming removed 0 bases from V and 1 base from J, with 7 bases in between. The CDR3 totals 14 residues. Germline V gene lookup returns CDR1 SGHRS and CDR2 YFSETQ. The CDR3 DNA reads TGCGCCAGCAGCTTGGAGGCAGAGAACACTGAAGCTTTCTTT. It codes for CASSLEAENTEAFF.

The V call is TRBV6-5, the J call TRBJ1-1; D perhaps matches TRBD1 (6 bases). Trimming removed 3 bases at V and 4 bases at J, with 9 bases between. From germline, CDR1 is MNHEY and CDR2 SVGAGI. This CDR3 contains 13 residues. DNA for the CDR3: TGTGCCAGCAGTTATCCGGGGGCCACTGAAGCTTTCTTT. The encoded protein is CASSYPGATEAFF.

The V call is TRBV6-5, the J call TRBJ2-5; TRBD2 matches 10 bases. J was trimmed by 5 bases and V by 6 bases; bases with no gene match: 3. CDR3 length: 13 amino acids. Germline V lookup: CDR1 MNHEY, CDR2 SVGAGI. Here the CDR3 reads CASSVSGRETQYF. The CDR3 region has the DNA TGTGCCAGCAGCGTTAGCGGGAGGGAGACCCAGTACTTC.

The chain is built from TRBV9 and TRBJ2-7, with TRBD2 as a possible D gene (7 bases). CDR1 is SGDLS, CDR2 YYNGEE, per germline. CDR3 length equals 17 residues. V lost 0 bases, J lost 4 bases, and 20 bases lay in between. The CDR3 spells CASSVGSGDKGLYEQYF. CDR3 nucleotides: TGTGCCAGCAGCGTAGGGAGCGGGGACAAGGGGCTATACGAGCAGTACTTC.

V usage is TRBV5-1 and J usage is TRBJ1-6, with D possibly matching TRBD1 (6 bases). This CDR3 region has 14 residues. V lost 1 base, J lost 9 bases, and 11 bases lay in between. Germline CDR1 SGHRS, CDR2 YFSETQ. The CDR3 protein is CASSLKQGSSPLHF. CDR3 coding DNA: TGCGCCAGCAGCTTGAAACAGGGTAGTTCACCCCTCCACTTT.

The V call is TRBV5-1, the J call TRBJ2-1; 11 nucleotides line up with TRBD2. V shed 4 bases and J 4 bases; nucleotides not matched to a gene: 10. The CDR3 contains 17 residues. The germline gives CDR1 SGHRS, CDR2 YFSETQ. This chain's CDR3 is CASSQGTSGSFYNEQFF. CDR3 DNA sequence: TGCGCCAGCAGCCAAGGGACTAGCGGATCCTTTTACAATGAGCAGTTCTTC.

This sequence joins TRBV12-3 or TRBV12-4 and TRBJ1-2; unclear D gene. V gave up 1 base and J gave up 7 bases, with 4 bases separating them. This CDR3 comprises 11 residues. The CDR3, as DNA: TGTGCCAGCAGTTTAGGGTTTGGCTACACCTTC. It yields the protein CASSLGFGYTF.

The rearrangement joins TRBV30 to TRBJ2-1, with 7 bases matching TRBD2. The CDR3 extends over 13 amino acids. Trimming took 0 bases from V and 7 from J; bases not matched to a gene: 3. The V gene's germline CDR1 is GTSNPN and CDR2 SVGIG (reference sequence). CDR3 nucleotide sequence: TGTGCCTGGAGTGTGGGAGGGAGGAATGAGCAGTTCTTC. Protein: CAWSVGGRNEQFF.

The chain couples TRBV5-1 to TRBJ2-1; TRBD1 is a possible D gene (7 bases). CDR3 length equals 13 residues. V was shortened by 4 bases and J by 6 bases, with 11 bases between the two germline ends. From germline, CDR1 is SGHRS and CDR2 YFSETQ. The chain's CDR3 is CASSAGQSNEQFF. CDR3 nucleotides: TGCGCCAGCAGCGCGGGACAGTCCAATGAGCAGTTCTTC.

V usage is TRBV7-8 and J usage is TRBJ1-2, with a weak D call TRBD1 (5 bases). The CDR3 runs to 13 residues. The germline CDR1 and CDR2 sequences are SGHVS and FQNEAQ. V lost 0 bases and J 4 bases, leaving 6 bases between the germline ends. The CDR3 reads CASSLAGAYGYTF. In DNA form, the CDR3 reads TGTGCCAGCAGCTTAGCAGGGGCCTATGGCTACACCTTC. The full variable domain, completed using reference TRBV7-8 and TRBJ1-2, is GAGVSQSPRYKVAKRGQDVALRCDPISGHVSLFWYQQALGQGPEFLTYFQNEAQLDKSGLPSDRFFAERPEGSVSTLKIQRTQQEDSAVYLCASSLAGAYGYTFGSGTRLTVV.